This record looks at one T cell receptor (beta chain) sequence and its context. What it recognizes is unknown. One heparinised draw, averaging roughly 0.12 L, was taken per donor. Without exception, sorted populations had purity beyond 95%. Germline V gene sequence: CDR1 ENHRY, CDR2 SYGVKD. The CDR3 consists of 12 residues. Trimming removed 3 bases from V and 6 bases from J, with 7 bases in between. This specimen belongs to a study of beta chain features in type 1 diabetes. Study observations and caveats: Researchers report that Type 1 diabetes patients had moderately but significantly shorter TCRB CDR3s across all four CD4+ subsets. High TCR expression in some cells could lead to their over-representation in cDNA sequencing.

Investigators reverse transcribed all isolated RNA, so they sequenced expressed TCRB transcripts. Approximately 3.5 million reads, on average, came from each naive, central memory and regulatory T cell sample. Clones were read by immunoSEQ multiplex PCR, and TCRdb kept only the in-frame ones, dropping some. The data show more than 200,000 clones, roughly 16% seen once. This TCR was sampled from a man aged 30 to 45 with type 1 diabetes. V is TRBV10-3 and J is TRBJ2-3; no clear D. The specimen was naive CD4+ T cells from blood. The CDR3 DNA follows: TGTGCCATCAGTGACACCACGGATACGCAGTATTTT. Translation: CAISDTTDTQYF.